The 6 T cell receptor beta chains below all came from one sample that was sequenced in a study of early T cells in non-severe SARS-CoV-2 infection. TCRdb passed the 5' RACE reads through MiXCR, listing each CDR3 protein once. This table has under 25,000 distinct CDR3 sequences, approximately 4.5% appearing once. Source material: whole blood. The receptors here all came from an adult who was a healthcare worker with PCR-confirmed SARS-CoV-2 infection or an uninfected control (not recorded which).

This clonotype came up many times. The rearrangement uses TRBV10-3 and TRBJ2-2; D is perhaps TRBD1 or TRBD2 (6 bases each). Germline lookup yields CDR1 ENHRY and CDR2 SYGVKD. The V and J ends lost 6 bases and 6 bases respectively, with 20 bases between them. The CDR3 sequence is 16 residues long. CDR3 nucleotides: TGTGCCATCAGACAGTTGGGGGGCTTTGAATCCGGGGAGCTGTTTTTT. Translated: CAIRQLGGFESGELFF.

This chain joins TRBV28 and TRBJ1-4; 9 nucleotides match TRBD1. CDR1 is MDHEN, CDR2 SYDVKM, per germline. The length of the CDR3 is 15 residues. The junction had 8 bases not matched to a gene; V was cut back by 5 bases and J by 7 bases. CDR3 DNA: TGTGCCAGCAGTCCCCCGGACAGGGGTCTTGAAAAACTGTTTTTT. Its translation: CASSPPDRGLEKLFF.

Many counts were recorded for this clonotype. The chain uses TRBV20-1 and TRBJ2-7; D is possibly TRBD1 (6 bases). Germline V gene sequence: CDR1 DFQATT, CDR2 SNEGSKA (reference sequence). The V end lost 3 bases, the J end lost 3 bases, and 15 bases lay between the germline ends. The CDR3 is made up of 14 amino acids. As DNA, the CDR3 is TGCAGTGCTAGCAGACAGGCGACCAACTACGAGCAGTACTTC. This gives the protein CSASRQATNYEQYF.

This clonotype was observed at least ten times. V is TRBV14 and J is TRBJ2-7; D is perhaps TRBD1 (6 bases). Germline assignment: CDR1 SGHDN and CDR2 FVKESK. The V end lost 6 bases, the J end lost 3 bases, and 15 bases lay between the germline ends. CDR3 length equals 14 residues. The CDR3 DNA follows: TGTGCCAGCAGTCTGAAGAGGGGGAACTACGAGCAGTACTTC. Translation: CASSLKRGNYEQYF.

This clonotype was recorded many times. The CDR3 loop is CASSFIYGQGTDTQYF. In nucleotides, the CDR3 is TGTGCCAGCAGTTTTATTTATGGGCAGGGCACAGATACGCAGTATTTT. V is TRBV27 and J is TRBJ2-3; D remains ambiguous. V shed 3 bases and J shed 1 base, with 14 bases lying between them. Germline loops: CDR1 MNHEY, CDR2 SMNVEV (reference sequence). The CDR3 totals 16 residues.

This clonotype has a count of ten or more. The rearrangement joins TRBV10-3 to TRBJ2-3; 12 positions match TRBD2. The CDR3 is made up of 17 amino acids. Trimming removed 2 bases from V and 6 bases from J; junction bases left unmatched: 9. Germline CDR1 ENHRY, CDR2 SYGVKD. The CDR3 nucleotides read TGTGCCATCAGTGAGGGTGCTAGCGGGGGGGCATCGGATACGCAGTATTTT. Its translation: CAISEGASGGASDTQYF.